Below, 24 T cell receptor beta chains from the same sample are listed, as sequenced in a study of molecular identifiers for immune sequencing clone quantification. TCRdb passed the PCR reads through MiXCR, listing each CDR3 protein once. The data hold about 510,000 distinct CDR3 sequences, with around 25% observed a single time. Source material: naive CD8+ T cells from blood, with Jurkat cell RNA spiked in. Subset defined: FACS-sorted CD8+CD4-CCR7+CD45RA+ naive T cells. The source of these receptors is a human donor in good health. Some libraries in this study had Jurkat cell RNA spiked in.

This clonotype was seen many times. V and J are TRBV7-6 and TRBJ1-1, with 7 bases lining up with TRBD1. The ends lost 3 bases at V and 5 bases at J; junction bases unmatched: 3. Per germline, CDR1 SGHVS and CDR2 FNYEAQ. The CDR3 totals 13 residues. The CDR3 DNA sequence: TGTGCCAGCAGCTTTGGGACAGTTACTGAAGCTTTCTTT. As protein: CASSFGTVTEAFF.

Concerning this clonotype itself: This could be a read error, since a much larger clone is one nucleotide away. The V call is TRBV28, the J call TRBJ1-1; possibly TRBD1 for D (5 bases). CDR1 is MDHEN, CDR2 SYDVKM, per germline. This CDR3 has 14 residues. The chain's CDR3 is CAGSPLGGTRGAFF. The CDR3 DNA reads as TGTGCCGGCAGCCCACTGGGGGGAACCAGAGGAGCTTTCTTT. Full variable domain (remainder filled in from reference TRBV28 and TRBJ1-1): DVKVTQSSRYLVKRTGEKVFLECVQDMDHENMFWYRQDPGLGLRLIYFSYDVKMKEKGDIPEGYSVSREKKERFSLILESASTNQTSMYLCAGSPLGGTRGAFFGQGTRLTVV.

This clonotype was counted many times. The CDR3 loop is CSVAKRQGGGNEQFF. For the CDR3, the DNA is TGCAGCGTTGCGAAAAGACAGGGGGGAGGAAATGAGCAGTTCTTC. V is TRBV29-1 and J is TRBJ2-1, with 9 bases matching TRBD1. With V trimmed by 4 bases and J by 7 bases, 11 bases remained unmatched. There are 15 residues in the CDR3. The germline V gene encodes CDR1 SQVTM and CDR2 ANQGSEA.

Details on this clonotype: This may be a read error, as it is one base from a much larger clone. V usage is TRBV2 and J usage is TRBJ2-1, with 11 bases fitting TRBD2. CDR1 and CDR2 from the germline V gene are SNHLY and FYNNEI. This CDR3 has 13 residues. The CDR3 loop is CARGLADWNEQIF. For the CDR3, the DNA is TGTGCCAGGGGACTAGCGGATTGGAATGAGCAGATCTTC.

This clonotype was seen more than once but under ten times. J is TRBJ1-5 and V is TRBV30, with D possibly TRBD1 on 5 matching bases. The V end lost 1 base, the J end lost 4 bases, and 8 bases lay between the germline ends. Germline-derived CDR1 and CDR2 are GTSNPN and SVGIG (reference sequence). This CDR3 is 13 amino acids long. The CDR3 DNA reads TGTGCCTGGAGTGAAGAGGGGAATCAGCCCCAGCATTTT. This gives the protein CAWSEEGNQPQHF.

This clonotype was detected only a few times. The chain joins TRBV7-9 to TRBJ2-7; D remains ambiguous. The V and J ends lost 7 bases and 3 bases respectively, with 16 bases between them. The CDR3 is 14 residues long. Germline CDR1 is SEHNR and CDR2 is FQNEAQ (reference sequence). In DNA form, the CDR3 reads TGTGCCAGCACCCAAACCCCGGCAGGCTACGAGCAGTACTTC. Encoded protein: CASTQTPAGYEQYF.

This clonotype was detected many times. This chain uses TRBV9 with TRBJ2-3; no definite D call. This CDR3 contains 12 residues. The germline V gene encodes CDR1 SGDLS and CDR2 YYNGEE. The V end was cut by 0 bases, the J end by 5 bases, with 4 bases between. The CDR3 spells CASSVDGDTQYF. The CDR3 DNA follows: TGTGCCAGCAGCGTAGATGGAGATACGCAGTATTTT.

For this clonotype: One base away lies a much larger clone, so this may be a sequencing read error. Here the CDR3 omits its conserved ending phenylalanine or tryptophan, so a read error is the likely source. The chain uses TRBV5-1 and TRBJ2-7; 7 bases are shared with TRBD1. Trimming took 2 bases from V and 0 from J; bases not matched to a gene: 2. The CDR3 has 14 residues. The germline V gene encodes CDR1 SGHRS and CDR2 YFSETQ. The CDR3 loop reads CASSFDRVSYEQYL. The CDR3 region has the DNA TGCGCCAGCAGCTTTGACAGGGTCTCCTACGAGCAGTACTTA.

The gene calls are TRBV11-2 and TRBJ1-3; 7 bases align to TRBD1. The J segment lost 4 bases and the V segment lost 2 bases, leaving 20 bases of the junction unmatched. Germline V CDR1 and CDR2: SGHAT, FQNNGV. This CDR3 region has 20 residues. The CDR3 spells CASSLKRGDSSLGNGNTIYF. The CDR3 DNA reads TGTGCCAGCAGCTTAAAACGGGGGGACAGTAGTCTCGGGAACGGAAACACCATATATTTT. Based on the CDR3 plus reference TRBV11-2 and TRBJ1-3, the full variable domain is EAGVAQSPRYKIIEKRQSVAFWCNPISGHATLYWYQQILGQGPKLLIQFQNNGVVDDSQLPKDRFSAERLKGVDSTLKIQPAKLEDSAVYLCASSLKRGDSSLGNGNTIYFGEGSWLTVV.

This clonotype was seen a few times. The chain recombines TRBV2 with TRBJ1-1; D gene ambiguous. In germline, CDR1 is SNHLY, CDR2 FYNNEI. The CDR3 is made up of 12 amino acids. The CDR3 loop is CAGVGGETEAFF. The CDR3 nucleotides are TGTGCAGGAGTGGGCGGGGAGACTGAAGCTTTCTTT.

The chain uses TRBV5-1 and TRBJ2-7; TRBD2 matches 8 bases. V lost 6 bases and J lost 6; bases outside the gene matches: 17. The CDR3 is 16 amino acids. Germline CDR1 is SGHRS and CDR2 is YFSETQ. For the CDR3, the DNA is TGCGCCAGCACCCCGGGCTTCGGGACTAGTGTATCCGAGCAGTACGTC. Amino acids: CASTPGFGTSVSEQYV.

The rearrangement uses TRBV28 and TRBJ2-1; 7 bases fit TRBD2. J lost 6 bases, V lost 0 bases, and 5 bases had no gene match. CDR3 length: 15 amino acids. The germline gives CDR1 MDHEN, CDR2 SYDVKM. The chain's CDR3 is CASSLWRELGNEQFF. In DNA form, the CDR3 reads TGTGCCAGCAGTTTATGGCGGGAGCTGGGCAATGAGCAGTTCTTC.

The sample holds a few counts of this clonotype. This sequence joins TRBV4-2 and TRBJ2-2; the D gene is possibly TRBD1 (6 bases). Trimming cost V 0 bases and J 6 bases, with 11 bases left between them. Per germline, CDR1 LGHNA and CDR2 YNFKEQ. This CDR3 has 15 amino acids. This CDR3 is CASSQERGFPGELFF. DNA for the CDR3: TGTGCCAGCAGCCAAGAGAGGGGGTTCCCCGGGGAGCTGTTTTTT.

This clonotype was counted between two and nine times. The V gene is TRBV6-6, the J gene TRBJ1-5, with 7 bases fitting TRBD1. Looked up from germline, CDR1 is MNHNY and CDR2 is SVGAGI (reference sequence). The CDR3 is 16 amino acids. The junction had 5 bases not matched to a gene; V was cut back by 3 bases and J by 0 bases. The CDR3 nucleotides are TGTGCCAGCAGTTATGGTCGACAGGGTAGCAATCAGCCCCAGCATTTT. Its translation is CASSYGRQGSNQPQHF.

Worth noting for this clonotype: Compared with germline, one end of the junction differs, possibly owing to a read error. The chain combines TRBV2 with TRBJ1-2; 9 bases map to TRBD1. Germline CDR1 SNHLY, CDR2 FYNNEI. CDR3 length equals 15 residues. The CDR3 region has the DNA TGTGCTAGCAGTGCCCGGGACAGGGACCGATATGGCTACACCTTC. Amino acid sequence: CASSARDRDRYGYTF.

In the case of this clonotype: A read error may be the cause here, since a much bigger clone is one base away. V and J are TRBV7-9 and TRBJ2-4, with TRBD1 matching over 7 bases. Germline CDR1 is SEHNR and CDR2 is FQNEAQ (reference sequence). The CDR3 consists of 17 residues. CDR3 sequence (DNA): TGTGCCAGCAGCCCCATACAGGGGCTTTTAGCCATAAACATTCAGTACTTC. It translates to CASSPIQGLLAINIQYF.

This clonotype was counted at least ten times. This sequence joins TRBV5-4 and TRBJ1-1; D gene unclear. This CDR3 contains 16 residues. Germline V gene lookup returns CDR1 SGHNT and CDR2 YYREEE (reference sequence). V was shortened by 1 base and J by 1 base, with 14 bases between the two germline ends. The CDR3 nucleotides are TGTGCCAGCAGCTTGCAAGGCGGCAGATCGAACACTGAAGCTTTCTTT. Its translation is CASSLQGGRSNTEAFF.

In this sample, this clonotype turned up once. This may be a read error: a much more frequent sequence differs by one nucleotide. V gene TRBV3-1 combines with J gene TRBJ2-2; unclear D gene. The CDR3 covers 15 residues. Deletions cut 1 base from V and 3 bases from J, with 9 bases between. The germline V gene has CDR1 LGHDT and CDR2 YNNKEL (reference sequence). This chain's CDR3 is CASSQAWEDTGELFF. CDR3 coding DNA: TGTGCCAGCAGCCAAGCATGGGAAGACACCGGGGAGCTGTTTTTT.

This clonotype occurred many times. The chain employs TRBV5-6 and TRBJ2-7, with D possibly matching TRBD2 (6 bases). The CDR3 sequence is 16 residues long. Trimming stripped 4 bases from V and 2 bases from J, with 19 bases between. CDR1 is SGHDT and CDR2 is YYEEEE in the germline V gene. CDR3 nucleotide sequence: TGTGCCAGCAGCGCGTGGGCGGGACTGCTAACCTACGAGCAGTACTTC. Translating it yields CASSAWAGLLTYEQYF.

This clonotype has just a few counts. V usage is TRBV6-1 and J usage is TRBJ2-1, with 8 bases fitting TRBD2. The CDR3 runs to 18 residues. Trimming removed 2 bases from V and 2 bases from J; junction bases left unmatched: 11. Germline assignment: CDR1 MNHNS and CDR2 SASEGT. The CDR3 nucleotides are TGTGCCAGCAGTGAAATAGCGGGATCAGCCCGGGCCTACAATGAGCAGTTCTTC. Translation gives CASSEIAGSARAYNEQFF.

This clonotype was found a few times. The chain recombines TRBV6-5 with TRBJ2-2; the D call may be TRBD1 or TRBD2 (5 bases each). Trimming shortened V by 7 bases and J by 7 bases, and 16 bases separated the two germline ends. The CDR3 sequence is 14 residues long. The germline V gene has CDR1 MNHEY and CDR2 SVGAGI. The CDR3 DNA sequence: TGTGCCAGCAACCCGAGAGGGGAATTCGGGGAGCTGTTTTTT. It codes for CASNPRGEFGELFF.

Concerning this clonotype itself: The CDR3 end shows no conserved phenylalanine or tryptophan, and so a read error is likely. The rearrangement uses TRBV13 and TRBJ1-4; tentatively, D is TRBD1 (5 bases). Between the trimmed V and J ends, which lost 8 bases and 7 bases, there was a span of 17 bases. In germline, CDR1 is PRHDT, CDR2 FYEKMQ (reference sequence). The CDR3 is 14 residues long. The CDR3 here is CASSEGILAEKLFL. CDR3 DNA sequence: TGTGCCAGCTCCGAGGGGATTCTGGCTGAAAAACTGTTTCTT.

This clonotype was counted many times. The gene calls are TRBV20-1 and TRBJ2-7, with TRBD1 matching over 7 bases. Germline CDR1 DFQATT, CDR2 SNEGSKA (reference sequence). With 0 bases clipped from V and 3 bases from J, the junction kept 5 bases outside the gene matches. The CDR3 extends over 14 amino acids. In DNA, the CDR3 is TGCAGTGCTAGAGAAGCACAGGGGAGCTACGAGCAGTACTTC. Protein product: CSAREAQGSYEQYF.

For this clonotype: One end of the junction does not line up with germline, which may come from a read error. This chain links TRBV14 with TRBJ2-7, with D possibly being TRBD1 (6 bases). The CDR3 has 14 amino acids. CDR1 SGHDN and CDR2 FVKESK come from the germline V gene. CDR3 in DNA: TGTGCCAGCAACCAAATCTACAGGGCCTACGAGCAATACTTC. Protein product: CASNQIYRAYEQYF.